These T cell receptor beta chains were read from a single sample in a study of memory CD4+ T cells and cytomegalovirus serostatus. Repertoires were generated with immunoSEQ multiplex PCR, while TCRdb's copy carries only in-frame clones and drops some. The sample shows 45,000 to 50,000 clones, around 80% of them seen only once. Input material: memory CD4+ T cells from blood. The receptors stem from an adult in good health and CMV-seronegative. Each CDR3 is given with its conserved first and last residue. A D gene is named only where the DNA matches it firmly. Rows give clone size only sometimes, using once, few, many, or a class for an expanded clone.

D: NA; V: TRBV7-2; J: TRBJ2-3; size: few; DNA: TGTGCCAGCAGCGGCCATGGGGGGATGTTGGACACAGATACGCAGTATTTT; CDR3: CASSGHGGMLDTDTQYF
D: NA; V: TRBV2; J: TRBJ1-2; size: NA; DNA: TGTGCCAGCAGTGAAGAGGCCGGCGGTCCCTATGGCTACACCTTC; CDR3: CASSEEAGGPYGYTF
D: NA; V: TRBV28; J: TRBJ1-4; size: once; DNA: TGTGCCAGCAGTTTAAGAGGGACGGGAGATGAAAAACTGTTTTTT; CDR3: CASSLRGTGDEKLFF
D: NA; V: TRBV18; J: TRBJ1-2; size: NA; DNA: TGTGCCAGCTCACCATCCATAGCTAACTATGGCTACACCTTC; CDR3: CASSPSIANYGYTF
D: TRBD1; V: TRBV9; J: TRBJ1-2; size: NA; DNA: TGTGCCAGCAGCCAGGGGGCTGGGTATGGCTACACCTTC; CDR3: CASSQGAGYGYTF
D: TRBD1; V: TRBV25-1; J: TRBJ1-1; size: NA; DNA: TGTGCCAGCACGGCTTATGACAGGGGGATCCCCACTGAAGCTTTCTTT; CDR3: CASTAYDRGIPTEAFF
D: TRBD1; V: TRBV5-6; J: TRBJ2-3; size: NA; DNA: TGTGCCAGCAGTTCCGGGACAGGGGGAAGAGATACGCAGTATTTT; CDR3: CASSSGTGGRDTQYF
D: TRBD2; V: TRBV27; J: TRBJ2-7; size: NA; DNA: TGTGCCAGCAGGCCCACCGGGACTAGCGGGTACGAGCAGTACTTC; CDR3: CASRPTGTSGYEQYF
D: TRBD2; V: TRBV15; J: TRBJ2-4; size: NA; DNA: TGTGCCACCAGCAGCGGACTAGCGGGAGGAAACGCGGCCAAAAACATTCAGTACTTC; CDR3: CATSSGLAGGNAAKNIQYF
D: TRBD2; V: TRBV27; J: TRBJ2-1; size: NA; DNA: TGTGCCAGCAGTTTCTCTAGCGGGGGGATTTACAATGAGCAGTTCTTC; CDR3: CASSFSSGGIYNEQFF
D: NA; V: TRBV4-1; J: TRBJ1-4; size: NA; DNA: TGCGCCAGCAGCCACCCCGGGCTTACTAATGAAAAACTGTTTTTT; CDR3: CASSHPGLTNEKLFF
D: NA; V: TRBV9; J: TRBJ1-2; size: NA; DNA: TGTGCCAGCAGCGTAGGCCCCTTGCCCTCTAACTATGGCTACACCTTC; CDR3: CASSVGPLPSNYGYTF
D: NA; V: TRBV28; J: TRBJ1-2; size: NA; DNA: TGTGCCAGCTGCGCCGGGGGAACGGATGGCTACACCTTC; CDR3: CASCAGGTDGYTF
D: NA; V: TRBV6-5; J: TRBJ1-2; size: NA; DNA: TGTGCCACCCAGATCCCGGGAGCCTATGGCTACACCTTC; CDR3: CATQIPGAYGYTF
D: TRBD2; V: TRBV9; J: TRBJ2-7; size: NA; DNA: TGTGCCAGTAGCGTAGGGCTAGGTAGCGGGACCTACGAGCAGTACTTC; CDR3: CASSVGLGSGTYEQYF
D: NA; V: TRBV18; J: TRBJ1-2; size: NA; DNA: TGTGCCAGCTCACCACCGAAAACTCCTTCTAACTATGGCTACACCTTC; CDR3: CASSPPKTPSNYGYTF
D: NA; V: TRBV6-1; J: TRBJ2-7; size: NA; DNA: TGTGCCAGCAGTGAAGCCTCGAGGGGGAGGCACGAGCAGTACTTC; CDR3: CASSEASRGRHEQYF
D: NA; V: TRBV11-1; J: TRBJ1-2; size: NA; DNA: TGTGCCAGCAGCTTAGCGATGCCAGGGGTCGGTGGCTACACCTTC; CDR3: CASSLAMPGVGGYTF
D: NA; V: TRBV28; J: TRBJ2-3; size: NA; DNA: TGTGCCAGCAGTCGTGGGGGAGTCGCAGATACGCAGTATTTT; CDR3: CASSRGGVADTQYF
D: TRBD2; V: TRBV6-5; J: TRBJ2-5; size: NA; DNA: TGTGCCAGCAGTGGCGGGAGAGACGAGACCCAGTACTTC; CDR3: CASSGGRDETQYF
D: TRBD1; V: TRBV5-1; J: TRBJ2-7; size: NA; DNA: TGCGCCAGCAGCTTAGGTCCCCGGGACAGAGACTACGAGCAGTACTTC; CDR3: CASSLGPRDRDYEQYF
D: NA; V: TRBV30; J: TRBJ1-6; size: NA; DNA: TGTGCCTGGAGGGGAGGGAGCTCCTATAATTCACCCCTCCACTTT; CDR3: CAWRGGSSYNSPLHF
D: NA; V: TRBV18; J: TRBJ2-7; size: NA; DNA: TGTGCCAGCTCAGCCCGGGATCCTACCTACGAGCAGTACTTC; CDR3: CASSARDPTYEQYF
D: TRBD1; V: TRBV6-6; J: TRBJ2-1; size: NA; DNA: TGTGCCAGCACCCAGGGGGCAACAATTCAGGGGCAGTTCTTC; CDR3: CASTQGATIQGQFF
D: TRBD1; V: TRBV7-2; J: TRBJ2-5; size: NA; DNA: TGTGCCAGCAGCTTAGAGGATCGACAGGGGGGGGAGACCCAGTACTTC; CDR3: CASSLEDRQGGETQYF
D: NA; V: TRBV5-4; J: TRBJ1-3; size: NA; DNA: TGTGCCAGCAGCTCCACCCGGTTCGGGGTTCCGGACGGAAACACCATATATTTT; CDR3: CASSSTRFGVPDGNTIYF
D: NA; V: TRBV15; J: TRBJ1-5; size: NA; DNA: TGTGCCACCAGCAGAGATCGAGGAGAATCCCAGCATTTT; CDR3: CATSRDRGESQHF
D: TRBD2; V: TRBV7-2; J: TRBJ2-2; size: NA; DNA: TGTGCCAGCAGCTTAGGACTAGCGGGACCCCAGGGGGAGCTGTTTTTT; CDR3: CASSLGLAGPQGELFF
D: TRBD1; V: TRBV27; J: TRBJ1-2; size: NA; DNA: TGTGCCAGCACGGGGGCGGGACAGGGTGTCTATGGCTACACCTTC; CDR3: CASTGAGQGVYGYTF
D: NA; V: TRBV2; J: TRBJ1-1; size: once; DNA: TGTGCCAGCAGCTTCAGCCGGGGCAACACTGAAGCTTTCTTT; CDR3: CASSFSRGNTEAFF
D: TRBD1; V: TRBV5-6; J: TRBJ1-5; size: NA; DNA: TGTGCCAGCAGCTCCGGGACAGGGTCTCTCGAGCAGCCCCAGCATTTT; CDR3: CASSSGTGSLEQPQHF
D: NA; V: TRBV6-1; J: TRBJ2-7; size: NA; DNA: TGTGCCAGCAAAGGACAGATACATAACGAGCAGTACTTC; CDR3: CASKGQIHNEQYF
D: TRBD1; V: TRBV19; J: TRBJ2-5; size: once; DNA: TGTGCCAGTAGTCCACGGACAGGAGAGACCCAGTACTTC; CDR3: CASSPRTGETQYF
D: NA; V: TRBV6-1; J: TRBJ1-1; size: few; DNA: TGTGCCAGCAGTGAAGGCCGGGAAGGCACTGAAGCTTTCTTT; CDR3: CASSEGREGTEAFF
D: NA; V: TRBV5-6; J: TRBJ2-1; size: NA; DNA: TGTGCCAGCAGGACTCGCGACGGATATGAGCAGTTCTTC; CDR3: CASRTRDGYEQFF
D: TRBD1; V: TRBV27; J: TRBJ1-1; size: NA; DNA: TGTGCCAGCAGTCTCGGACAGGGAGGGACTGAAGCTTTCTTT; CDR3: CASSLGQGGTEAFF
D: TRBD2; V: TRBV4-1; J: TRBJ2-2; size: NA; DNA: TGCGCCAGCAGCCAAGGACTAGCGGGGGGATACACCGGGGAGCTGTTTTTT; CDR3: CASSQGLAGGYTGELFF
D: NA; V: TRBV30; J: TRBJ1-5; size: NA; DNA: TGTGCCTGGAGGGCGACAGGAAACAATCAGCCCCAGCATTTT; CDR3: CAWRATGNNQPQHF
D: NA; V: TRBV19; J: TRBJ2-3; size: NA; DNA: TGTGCCGTTAGGCAACCATACCCCACAGATACGCAGTATTTT; CDR3: CAVRQPYPTDTQYF
D: TRBD2; V: TRBV7-9; J: TRBJ2-7; size: NA; DNA: TGTGCCAGCAGCTTAGAGGCGGGGGGGCCGTTCGAGCAGTACTTC; CDR3: CASSLEAGGPFEQYF
D: NA; V: TRBV18; J: TRBJ1-3; size: NA; DNA: TGTGCCAGCTCACCATTGGACGCAAACTCTGGAAACACCATATATTTT; CDR3: CASSPLDANSGNTIYF
D: NA; V: TRBV6-5; J: TRBJ1-2; size: few; DNA: TGTGCCAGCAGTCAGGGGTTGCACTATGGCTACACCTTC; CDR3: CASSQGLHYGYTF
D: NA; V: TRBV19; J: TRBJ2-3; size: NA; DNA: TGTGCCAGTAGGGTGGGGGCCCCCACAGATACGCAGTATTTT; CDR3: CASRVGAPTDTQYF
D: NA; V: TRBV5-1; J: TRBJ2-1; size: NA; DNA: TGCGCCAGCTCTGAGGGCAGGGCATCCTACAATGAGCAGTTCTTC; CDR3: CASSEGRASYNEQFF
D: NA; V: TRBV30; J: TRBJ2-3; size: NA; DNA: TGTGCCTGGAGCCTGGCAGGGTTGGCGCAGTATTTT; CDR3: CAWSLAGLAQYF
D: TRBD1; V: TRBV6-1; J: TRBJ2-7; size: NA; DNA: TGTGCCAGCACCGGGACAGACCCACCCGTGGAGCAGTACTTC; CDR3: CASTGTDPPVEQYF
D: NA; V: TRBV6-6; J: TRBJ2-1; size: NA; DNA: TGTGCCAGCAGTTATGGACGGGACACCTCCTACAATGAGCAGTTCTTC; CDR3: CASSYGRDTSYNEQFF
D: NA; V: TRBV19; J: TRBJ1-4; size: once; DNA: TGTGCCAGTAGCCCACAGGAGGGTACTAATGAAAAACTGTTTTTT; CDR3: CASSPQEGTNEKLFF
D: NA; V: TRBV30; J: TRBJ1-4; size: few; DNA: TGTGCCTCTGGAAGCAGGGCTAATGAAAAACTGTTTTTT; CDR3: CASGSRANEKLFF
D: NA; V: TRBV30; J: TRBJ2-5; size: few; DNA: TGTGCCTGGAGTGTAAAGGGGGGCCAAGGGGGCCAAGAGACCCAGTACTTC; CDR3: CAWSVKGGQGGQETQYF